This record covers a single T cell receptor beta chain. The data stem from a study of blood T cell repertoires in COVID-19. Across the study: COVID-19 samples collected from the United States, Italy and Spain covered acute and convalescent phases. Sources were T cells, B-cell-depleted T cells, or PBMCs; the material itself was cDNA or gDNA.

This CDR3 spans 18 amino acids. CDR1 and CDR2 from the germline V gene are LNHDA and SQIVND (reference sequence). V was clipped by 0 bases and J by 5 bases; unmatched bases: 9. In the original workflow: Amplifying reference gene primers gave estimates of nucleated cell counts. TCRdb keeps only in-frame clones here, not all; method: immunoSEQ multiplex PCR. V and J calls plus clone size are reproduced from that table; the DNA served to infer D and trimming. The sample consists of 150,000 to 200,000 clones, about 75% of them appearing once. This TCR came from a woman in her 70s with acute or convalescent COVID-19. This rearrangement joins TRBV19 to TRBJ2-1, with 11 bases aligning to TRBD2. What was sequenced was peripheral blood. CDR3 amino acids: CASSIEVWTSGPHNEQFF. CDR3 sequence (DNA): TGTGCCAGTAGTATAGAAGTGTGGACTAGCGGGCCACACAATGAGCAGTTCTTC. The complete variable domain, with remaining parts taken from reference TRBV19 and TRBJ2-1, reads DGGITQSPKYLFRKEGQNVTLSCEQNLNHDAMYWYRQDPGQGLRLIYYSQIVNDFQKGDIAEGYSVSREKKESFPLTVTSAQKNPTAFYLCASSIEVWTSGPHNEQFFGPGTRLTVL.